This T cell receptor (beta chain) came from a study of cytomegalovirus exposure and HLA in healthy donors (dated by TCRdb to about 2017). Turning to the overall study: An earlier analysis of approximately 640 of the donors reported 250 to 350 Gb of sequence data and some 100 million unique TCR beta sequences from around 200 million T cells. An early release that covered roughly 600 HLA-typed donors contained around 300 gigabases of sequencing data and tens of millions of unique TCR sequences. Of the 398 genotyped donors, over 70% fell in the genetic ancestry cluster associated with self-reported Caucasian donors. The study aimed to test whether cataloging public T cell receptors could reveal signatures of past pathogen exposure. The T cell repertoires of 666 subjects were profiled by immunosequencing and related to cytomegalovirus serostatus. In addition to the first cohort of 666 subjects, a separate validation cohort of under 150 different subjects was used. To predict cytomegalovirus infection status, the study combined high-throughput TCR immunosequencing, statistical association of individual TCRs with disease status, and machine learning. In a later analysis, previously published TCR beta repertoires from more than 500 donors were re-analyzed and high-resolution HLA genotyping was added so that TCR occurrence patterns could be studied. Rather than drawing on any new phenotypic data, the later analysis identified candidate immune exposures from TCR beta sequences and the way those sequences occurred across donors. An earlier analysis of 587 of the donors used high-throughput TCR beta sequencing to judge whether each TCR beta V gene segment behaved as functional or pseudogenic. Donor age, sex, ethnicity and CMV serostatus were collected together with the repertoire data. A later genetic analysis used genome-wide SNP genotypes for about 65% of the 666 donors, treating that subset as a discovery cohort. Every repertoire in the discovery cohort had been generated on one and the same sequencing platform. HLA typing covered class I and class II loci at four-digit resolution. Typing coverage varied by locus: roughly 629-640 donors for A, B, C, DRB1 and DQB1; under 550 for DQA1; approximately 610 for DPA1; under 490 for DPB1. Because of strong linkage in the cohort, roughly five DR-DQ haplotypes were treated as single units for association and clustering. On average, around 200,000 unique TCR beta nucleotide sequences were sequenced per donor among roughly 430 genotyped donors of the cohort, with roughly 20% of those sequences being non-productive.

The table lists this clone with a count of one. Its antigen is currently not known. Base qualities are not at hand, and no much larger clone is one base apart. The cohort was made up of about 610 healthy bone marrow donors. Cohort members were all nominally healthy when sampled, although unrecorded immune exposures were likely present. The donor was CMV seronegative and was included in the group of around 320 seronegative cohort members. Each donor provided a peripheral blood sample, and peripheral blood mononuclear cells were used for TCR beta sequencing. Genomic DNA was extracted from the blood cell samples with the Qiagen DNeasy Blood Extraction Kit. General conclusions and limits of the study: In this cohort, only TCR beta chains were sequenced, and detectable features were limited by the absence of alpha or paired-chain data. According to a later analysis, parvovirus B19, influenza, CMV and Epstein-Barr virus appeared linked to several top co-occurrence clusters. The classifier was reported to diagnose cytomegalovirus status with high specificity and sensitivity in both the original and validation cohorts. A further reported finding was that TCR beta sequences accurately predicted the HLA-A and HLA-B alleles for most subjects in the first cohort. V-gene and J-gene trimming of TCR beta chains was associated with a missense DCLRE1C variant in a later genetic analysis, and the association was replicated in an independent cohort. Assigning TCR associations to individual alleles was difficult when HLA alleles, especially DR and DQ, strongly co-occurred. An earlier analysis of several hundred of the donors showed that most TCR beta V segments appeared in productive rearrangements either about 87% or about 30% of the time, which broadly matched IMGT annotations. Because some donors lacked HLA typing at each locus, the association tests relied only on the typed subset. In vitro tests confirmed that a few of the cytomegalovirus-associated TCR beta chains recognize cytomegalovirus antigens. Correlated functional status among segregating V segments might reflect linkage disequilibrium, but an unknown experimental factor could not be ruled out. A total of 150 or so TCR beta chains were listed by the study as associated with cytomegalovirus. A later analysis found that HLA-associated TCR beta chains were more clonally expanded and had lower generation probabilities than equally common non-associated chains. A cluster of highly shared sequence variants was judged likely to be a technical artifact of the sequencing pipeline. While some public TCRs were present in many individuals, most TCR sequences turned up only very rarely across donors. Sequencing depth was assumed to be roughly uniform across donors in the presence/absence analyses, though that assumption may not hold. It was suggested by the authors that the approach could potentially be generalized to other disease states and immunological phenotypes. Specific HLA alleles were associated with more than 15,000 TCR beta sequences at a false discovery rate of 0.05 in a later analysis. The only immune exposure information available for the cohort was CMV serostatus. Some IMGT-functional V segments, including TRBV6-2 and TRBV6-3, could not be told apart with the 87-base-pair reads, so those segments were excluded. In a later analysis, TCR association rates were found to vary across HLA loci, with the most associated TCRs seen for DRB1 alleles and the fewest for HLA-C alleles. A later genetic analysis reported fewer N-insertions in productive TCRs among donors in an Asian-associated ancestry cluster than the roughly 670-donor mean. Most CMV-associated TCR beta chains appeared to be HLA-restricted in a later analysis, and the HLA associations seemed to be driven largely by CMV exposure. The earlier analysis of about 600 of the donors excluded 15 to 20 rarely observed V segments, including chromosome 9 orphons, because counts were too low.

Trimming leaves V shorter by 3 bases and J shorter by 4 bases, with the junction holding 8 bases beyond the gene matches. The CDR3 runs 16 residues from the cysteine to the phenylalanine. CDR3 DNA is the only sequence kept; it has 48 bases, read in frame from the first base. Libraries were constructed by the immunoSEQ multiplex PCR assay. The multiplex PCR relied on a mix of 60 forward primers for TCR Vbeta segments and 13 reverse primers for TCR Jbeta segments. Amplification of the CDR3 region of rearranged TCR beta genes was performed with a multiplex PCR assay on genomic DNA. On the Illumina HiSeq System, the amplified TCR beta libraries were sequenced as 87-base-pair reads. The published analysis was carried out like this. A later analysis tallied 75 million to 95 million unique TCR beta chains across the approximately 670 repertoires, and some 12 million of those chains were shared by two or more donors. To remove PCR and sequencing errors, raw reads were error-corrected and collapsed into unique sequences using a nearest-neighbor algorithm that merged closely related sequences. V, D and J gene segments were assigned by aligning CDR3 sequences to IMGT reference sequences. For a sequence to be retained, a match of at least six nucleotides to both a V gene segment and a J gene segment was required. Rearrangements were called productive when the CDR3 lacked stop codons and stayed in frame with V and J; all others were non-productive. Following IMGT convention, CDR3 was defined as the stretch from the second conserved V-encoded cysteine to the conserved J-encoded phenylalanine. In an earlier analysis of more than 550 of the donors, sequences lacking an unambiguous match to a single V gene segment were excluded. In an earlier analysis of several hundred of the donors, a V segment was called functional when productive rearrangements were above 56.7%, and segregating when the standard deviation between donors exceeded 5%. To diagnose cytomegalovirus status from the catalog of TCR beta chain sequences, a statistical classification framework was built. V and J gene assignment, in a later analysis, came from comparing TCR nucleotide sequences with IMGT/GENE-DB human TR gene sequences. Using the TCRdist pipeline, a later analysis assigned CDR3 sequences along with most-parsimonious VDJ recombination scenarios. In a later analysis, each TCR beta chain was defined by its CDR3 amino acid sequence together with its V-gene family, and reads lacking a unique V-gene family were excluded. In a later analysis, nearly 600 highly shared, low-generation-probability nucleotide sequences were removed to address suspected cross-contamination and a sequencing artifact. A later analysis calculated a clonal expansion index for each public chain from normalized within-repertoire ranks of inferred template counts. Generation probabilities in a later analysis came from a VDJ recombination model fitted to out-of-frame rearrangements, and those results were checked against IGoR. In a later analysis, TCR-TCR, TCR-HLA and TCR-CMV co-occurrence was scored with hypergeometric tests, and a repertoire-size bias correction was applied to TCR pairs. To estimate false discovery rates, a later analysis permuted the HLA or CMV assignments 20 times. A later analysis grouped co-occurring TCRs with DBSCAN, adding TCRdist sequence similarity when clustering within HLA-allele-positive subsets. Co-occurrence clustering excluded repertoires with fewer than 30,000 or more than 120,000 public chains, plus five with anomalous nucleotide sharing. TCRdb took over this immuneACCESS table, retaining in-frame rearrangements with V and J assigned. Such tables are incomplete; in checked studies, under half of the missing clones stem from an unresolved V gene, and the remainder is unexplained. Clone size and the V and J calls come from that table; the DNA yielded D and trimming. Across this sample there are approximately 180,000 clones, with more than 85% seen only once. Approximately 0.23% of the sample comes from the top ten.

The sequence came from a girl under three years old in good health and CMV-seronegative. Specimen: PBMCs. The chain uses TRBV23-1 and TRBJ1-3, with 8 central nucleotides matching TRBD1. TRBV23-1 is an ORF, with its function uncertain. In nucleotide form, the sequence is TGCGCCAGCAGTCACGTCCCCGGACAGGGCGGAAACACCATATATTTT. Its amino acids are CASSHVPGQGGNTIYF.